This is a list of T cell receptor beta chains from one sample in a study of cytomegalovirus exposure and HLA in healthy donors. The protocol was immunoSEQ multiplex PCR, while the TCRdb copy is restricted to in-frame clones and leaves out a portion. This table has some 150,000 clones, more than 80% appearing once. The specimen sequenced was PBMCs. Receptor source: a woman in her twenties or thirties in good health and CMV-seropositive. Each CDR3 is given with its conserved first and last residue. D genes are given only for firm matches. Clone sizes are given selectively: once, few, many, or a class where the clone is expanded.

length	V	size	J	D	DNA	CDR3
14	TRBV7-9	NA	TRBJ2-7	NA	TGTTCCAGCAGCGCCTCAGTAGCCCGTGGGGAGCAGTACTTC	CSSSASVARGEQYF
12	TRBV18	NA	TRBJ1-1	TRBD1	TGTGCCAGCTCACAACGGGACAGTGAAGCTTTCTTT	CASSQRDSEAFF
16	TRBV4-2	NA	TRBJ1-1	NA	TGTGCCAGCAGCCAAGATCGGGGGACGTTGAACACTGAAGCTTTCTTT	CASSQDRGTLNTEAFF
11	TRBV7-2	few	TRBJ2-1	NA	TGTGCCAGCAGCTTAGTAGCCCAGGGCGTCTTC	CASSLVAQGVF
15	TRBV7-9	NA	TRBJ2-1	TRBD2	TGTGCCAGCAGCGTACTAGCGGGGGGGCCACGGGAGCAGTTCTTC	CASSVLAGGPREQFF
14	TRBV7-8	NA	TRBJ1-2	NA	TGTGCCAGCAGCTCCGGGCGGGAGGCTCAAGGCTACACCTTC	CASSSGREAQGYTF
17	TRBV28	once	TRBJ1-6	NA	TGTGCCAGCAGTTTAGCGGACAGTTTCGCGTCGAATTCACCCCTCCACTTT	CASSLADSFASNSPLHF
16	TRBV4-2	few	TRBJ1-2	NA	TGTGCCAGCAGCCAAGATCGAGGTCAGGGGAACTATGGCTACACCTTC	CASSQDRGQGNYGYTF
14	TRBV6-5	NA	TRBJ1-5	NA	TGTGCCAGCAGTTACTACAGGGGCAATCAGCCCCAGCATTTT	CASSYYRGNQPQHF
14	TRBV2	NA	TRBJ1-1	NA	TGTGCCAGCAGGGGGGTGGAGGGCCGGGGTGGAGCTTTCTTT	CASRGVEGRGGAFF
12	TRBV7-9	NA	TRBJ1-2	NA	TGTGCCAGCAGCTTAATAGGGGATGGCTACACCTTC	CASSLIGDGYTF
16	TRBV7-2	few	TRBJ2-3	TRBD2	TGTGCCAGCAGCTTATGGGTCCGCGGGGGGTCGAATACGCAGTATTTT	CASSLWVRGGSNTQYF
16	TRBV5-1	once	TRBJ1-4	NA	TGCGCCAGCAGCTTGGCCTCTTCCGCAACTAATGAAAAACTGTTTTTT	CASSLASSATNEKLFF
16	TRBV27	NA	TRBJ2-2	TRBD1	TGTGCCAGCAGTTTGCGGACAGGGTGGAACACCGGGGAGCTGTTTTTT	CASSLRTGWNTGELFF
13	TRBV19	NA	TRBJ1-2	NA	TGTGCCAGTAGACGTCCTGACAGGTATGGCTACACCTTC	CASRRPDRYGYTF
13	TRBV7-3	few	TRBJ1-1	NA	TGTGCCAGCAGCTTATCTGTGAACACTGAAGCTTTCTTT	CASSLSVNTEAFF
16	TRBV4-2	few	TRBJ1-6	TRBD1	TGTGCCAGCAGCCAAGATGGGGACAGGGTCGGTTCACCCCTCCACTTT	CASSQDGDRVGSPLHF
21	TRBV29-1	NA	TRBJ2-3	TRBD2	TGCAGCGTTGAAGGGCAAGTGAGGCTAGCGGGGGGGCTGGTCAACACAGATACGCAGTATTTT	CSVEGQVRLAGGLVNTDTQYF
14	TRBV6-5	few	TRBJ1-6	NA	TGTGCCAGCAGGAGCACAGGAATTAATTCACCCCTCCACTTT	CASRSTGINSPLHF
15	TRBV7-7	NA	TRBJ2-1	NA	TGTGCCAGCAGCCCAACCCCCTCTAGCTACAATGAGCAGTTCTTC	CASSPTPSSYNEQFF
15	TRBV6-1	NA	TRBJ1-4	TRBD1	TGTGCCAGCAGGTCCCAGGGGGCTCTCATCGAAAAACTGTTTTTT	CASRSQGALIEKLFF
12	TRBV11-2	NA	TRBJ2-7	NA	TGTGCCAGCAGCTCTCTCTCCTACGAGCAGTACTTC	CASSSLSYEQYF
15	TRBV11-2	NA	TRBJ2-5	NA	TGTGCCAGCAGCCTGCGGACGAGTAGGGGGGAGACCCAGTACTTC	CASSLRTSRGETQYF
15	TRBV11-2	NA	TRBJ2-7	TRBD1	TGTGCCAGCAGCTTCCGACAGGGTAGCTCCTACGAGCAGTACTTC	CASSFRQGSSYEQYF
13	TRBV7-3	few	TRBJ1-2	NA	TGTGCCAGCAGCTTATCTCCGGGGATGGGCTACACCTTC	CASSLSPGMGYTF
16	TRBV19	NA	TRBJ1-3	NA	TGTGCCAGTTCAACTTCGCCGTTTTTCTCTGGAAACACCATATATTTT	CASSTSPFFSGNTIYF
16	TRBV4-3	NA	TRBJ1-1	NA	TGCGCCAGCAGCTCCCTCGGGGGGCCTTATGACACTGAAGCTTTCTTT	CASSSLGGPYDTEAFF
14	TRBV28	NA	TRBJ2-3	NA	TGTGCCAGCAGTTATCAGGGGTTAACAGATACGCAGTATTTT	CASSYQGLTDTQYF
14	TRBV10-3	NA	TRBJ2-7	NA	TGTGCCATCAGTGAGTCGAGGAACTCCTACGAGCAGTACTTC	CAISESRNSYEQYF
12	TRBV19	NA	TRBJ1-5	NA	TGTGCCAGTAGGAGGTACAATCAGCCCCAGCATTTT	CASRRYNQPQHF